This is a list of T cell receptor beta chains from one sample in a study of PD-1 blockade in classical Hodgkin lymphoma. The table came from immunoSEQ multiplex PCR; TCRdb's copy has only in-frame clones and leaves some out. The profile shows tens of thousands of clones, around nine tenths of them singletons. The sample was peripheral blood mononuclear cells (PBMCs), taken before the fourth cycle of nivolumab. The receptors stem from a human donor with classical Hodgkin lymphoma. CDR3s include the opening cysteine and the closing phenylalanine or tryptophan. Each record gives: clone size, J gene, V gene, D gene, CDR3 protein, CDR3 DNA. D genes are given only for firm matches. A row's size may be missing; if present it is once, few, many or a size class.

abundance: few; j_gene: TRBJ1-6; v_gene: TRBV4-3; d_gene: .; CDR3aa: CASSPGYDNSPLHF; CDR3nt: TGCGCCAGCAGCCCCGGGTATGATAATTCACCCCTCCACTTT
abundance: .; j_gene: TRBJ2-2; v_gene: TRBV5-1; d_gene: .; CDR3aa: CASSLYGPTNTGELFF; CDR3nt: TGCGCCAGCAGCTTGTACGGACCTACAAACACCGGGGAGCTGTTTTTT
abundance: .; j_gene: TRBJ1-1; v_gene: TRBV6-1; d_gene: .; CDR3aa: CASSEALSVNTEAFF; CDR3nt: TGTGCCAGCAGTGAAGCGCTTTCGGTGAACACTGAAGCTTTCTTT
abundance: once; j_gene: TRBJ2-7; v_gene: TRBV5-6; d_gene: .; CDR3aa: CASSFPDSYEQYF; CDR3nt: TGTGCCAGCAGCTTTCCAGACTCCTACGAGCAGTACTTC
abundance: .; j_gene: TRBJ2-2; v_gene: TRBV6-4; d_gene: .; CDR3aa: CASSEVQGAGELFF; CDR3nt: TGTGCCAGCAGTGAAGTTCAAGGGGCCGGGGAGCTGTTTTTT
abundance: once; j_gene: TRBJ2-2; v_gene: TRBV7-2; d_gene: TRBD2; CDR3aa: CASSLGPTGGPTGELFF; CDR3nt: TGTGCCAGCAGCTTGGGGCCAACGGGGGGGCCAACCGGGGAGCTGTTTTTT
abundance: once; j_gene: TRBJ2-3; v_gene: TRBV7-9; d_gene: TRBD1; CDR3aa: CASSSGQGGDNTQYF; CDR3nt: TGTGCCAGCAGCTCAGGACAGGGTGGGGACAATACGCAGTATTTT
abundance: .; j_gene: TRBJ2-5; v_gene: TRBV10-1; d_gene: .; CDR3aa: CASSVSRGLGKTQYF; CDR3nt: TGCGCCAGCAGTGTAAGCAGGGGATTGGGAAAGACCCAGTACTTC
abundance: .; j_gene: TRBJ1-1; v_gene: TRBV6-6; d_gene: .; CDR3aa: CASSYSGFPEAFF; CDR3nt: TGTGCCAGCAGTTACTCTGGCTTCCCTGAAGCTTTCTTT
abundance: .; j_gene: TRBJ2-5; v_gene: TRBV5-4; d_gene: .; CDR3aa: CASSSQWGTQETQYF; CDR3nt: TGTGCCAGCAGCTCCCAGTGGGGGACCCAAGAGACCCAGTACTTC
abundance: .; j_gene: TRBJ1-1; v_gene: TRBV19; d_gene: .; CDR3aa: CACDDTRWDTEAFF; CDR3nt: TGTGCCTGTGACGACACCCGGTGGGACACTGAAGCTTTCTTT
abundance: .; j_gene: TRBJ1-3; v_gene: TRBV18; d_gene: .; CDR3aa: CASSPMAGIGNTIYF; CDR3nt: TGTGCCAGCTCACCAATGGCAGGGATAGGAAACACCATATATTTT
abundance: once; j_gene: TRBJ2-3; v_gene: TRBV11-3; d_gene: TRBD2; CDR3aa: CASSGTLAGFTDTQYF; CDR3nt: TGTGCCAGCAGCGGAACTCTAGCGGGGTTCACAGATACGCAGTATTTT
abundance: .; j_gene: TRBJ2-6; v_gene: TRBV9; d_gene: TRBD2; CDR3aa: CASSAPGLAGGPGANVLTF; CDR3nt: TGTGCCAGCAGCGCGCCGGGACTAGCGGGGGGGCCTGGGGCCAACGTCCTGACTTTC
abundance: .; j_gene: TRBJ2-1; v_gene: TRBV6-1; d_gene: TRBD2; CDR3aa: CASSVTSGGDYNEQFF; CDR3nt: TGTGCCAGCAGTGTCACTAGCGGGGGGGACTACAATGAGCAGTTCTTC
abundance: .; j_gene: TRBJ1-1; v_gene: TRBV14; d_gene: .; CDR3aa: CASSQLWPLNTEAFF; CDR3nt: TGTGCCAGCAGCCAATTGTGGCCTCTGAACACTGAAGCTTTCTTT
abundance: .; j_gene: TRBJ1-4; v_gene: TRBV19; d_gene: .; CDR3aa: CASSGSRASNEKLFF; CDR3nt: TGTGCCAGTAGTGGATCGAGGGCCAGTAATGAAAAACTGTTTTTT
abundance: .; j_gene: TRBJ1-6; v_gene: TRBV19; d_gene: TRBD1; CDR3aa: CASSPTGINSPLHF; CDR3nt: TGTGCCAGTAGTCCGACAGGGATTAATTCACCCCTCCACTTT
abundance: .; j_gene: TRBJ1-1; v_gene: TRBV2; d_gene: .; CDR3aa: CASSYGTLNTEAFF; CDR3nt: TGTGCCAGCAGTTACGGGACTCTGAACACTGAAGCTTTCTTT
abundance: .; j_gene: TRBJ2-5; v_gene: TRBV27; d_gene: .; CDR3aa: CASSLSRKGETQYF; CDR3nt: TGTGCCAGCAGTTTATCCCGGAAGGGTGAGACCCAGTACTTC
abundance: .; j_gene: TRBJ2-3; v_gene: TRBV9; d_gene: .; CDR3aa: CASSAAGGGRATGDTQYF; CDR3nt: TGTGCCAGCAGCGCAGCTGGAGGGGGGAGGGCCACCGGCGATACGCAGTATTTT
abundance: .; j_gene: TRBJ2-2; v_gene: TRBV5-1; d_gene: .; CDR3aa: CASRERGEGTGELFF; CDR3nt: TGCGCCAGCAGGGAAAGAGGGGAAGGCACCGGGGAGCTGTTTTTT
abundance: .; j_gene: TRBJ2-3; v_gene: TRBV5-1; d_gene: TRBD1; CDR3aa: CASSLPKDAGTGMIDTQYF; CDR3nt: TGCGCCAGCAGCTTGCCCAAAGACGCCGGGACAGGGATGATAGATACGCAGTATTTT
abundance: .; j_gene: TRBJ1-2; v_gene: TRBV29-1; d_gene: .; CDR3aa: CSVEVGGIHWEHYGYTF; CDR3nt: TGCAGCGTTGAAGTAGGGGGAATCCACTGGGAACACTATGGCTACACCTTC
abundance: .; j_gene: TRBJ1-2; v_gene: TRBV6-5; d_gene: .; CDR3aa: CASSYSDSNYGYTF; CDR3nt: TGTGCCAGCAGTTACTCGGACAGCAACTATGGCTACACCTTC
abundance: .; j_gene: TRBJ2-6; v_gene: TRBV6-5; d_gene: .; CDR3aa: CASSYSFRAGANVLTF; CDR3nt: TGTGCCAGCAGTTACTCCTTCAGGGCTGGGGCCAACGTCCTGACTTTC
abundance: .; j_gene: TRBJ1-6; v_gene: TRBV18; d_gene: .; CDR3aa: CASSPSEGPLHF; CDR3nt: TGTGCCAGCTCACCCTCCGAGGGGCCCCTCCACTTT
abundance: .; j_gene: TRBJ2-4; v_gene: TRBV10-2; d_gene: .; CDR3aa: CASSSAGIQYF; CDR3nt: TGCGCCAGCAGTTCAGCGGGCATTCAGTACTTC
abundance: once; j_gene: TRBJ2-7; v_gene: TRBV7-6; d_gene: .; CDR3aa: CASRRHNVDEQYF; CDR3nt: TGTGCCAGCAGGAGACACAACGTCGACGAGCAGTACTTC
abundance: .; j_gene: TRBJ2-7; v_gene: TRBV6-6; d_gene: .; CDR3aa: CASAPATYEQYF; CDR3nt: TGTGCCAGCGCTCCGGCCACCTACGAGCAGTACTTC
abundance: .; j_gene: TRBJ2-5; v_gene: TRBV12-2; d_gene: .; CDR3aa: CASRFFHLYFGDRDRETQYF; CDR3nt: TGTGCAAGTCGCTTTTTCCACCTTTATTTTGGGGACAGGGATAGGGAGACCCAGTACTTC
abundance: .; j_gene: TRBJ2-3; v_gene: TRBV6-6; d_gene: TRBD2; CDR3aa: CASSYQRGNTDTQYF; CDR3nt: TGTGCCAGCAGTTACCAGCGGGGGAATACAGATACGCAGTATTTT
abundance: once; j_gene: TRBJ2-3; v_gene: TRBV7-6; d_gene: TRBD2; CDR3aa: CASSGTSGGTDTQYF; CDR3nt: TGTGCCAGCAGCGGGACTAGCGGGGGTACAGATACGCAGTATTTT
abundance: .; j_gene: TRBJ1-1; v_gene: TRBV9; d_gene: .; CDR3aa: CASSVGAGADTEAFF; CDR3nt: TGTGCCAGCAGCGTAGGGGCAGGGGCTGACACTGAAGCTTTCTTT
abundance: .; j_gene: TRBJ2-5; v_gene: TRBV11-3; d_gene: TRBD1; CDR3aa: CASSFDRAQTQYF; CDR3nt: TGTGCCAGCAGCTTTGACAGGGCCCAGACCCAGTACTTC
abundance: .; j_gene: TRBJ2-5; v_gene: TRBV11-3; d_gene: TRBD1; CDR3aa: CASSPRTGRTETQYF; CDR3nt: TGTGCCAGCAGCCCTAGGACAGGGAGGACGGAGACCCAGTACTTC
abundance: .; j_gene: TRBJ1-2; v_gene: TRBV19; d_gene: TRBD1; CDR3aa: CASIAGQGAYGYTF; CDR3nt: TGTGCCAGTATCGCAGGACAGGGGGCTTATGGCTACACCTTC
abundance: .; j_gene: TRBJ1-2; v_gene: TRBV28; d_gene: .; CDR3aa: CASSFRGAGNYGYTF; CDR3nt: TGTGCCAGCAGTTTTAGGGGCGCAGGGAACTATGGCTACACCTTC
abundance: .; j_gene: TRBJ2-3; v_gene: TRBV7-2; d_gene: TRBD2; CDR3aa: CASSSGLAGVPSTDTQYF; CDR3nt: TGTGCCAGCAGCTCCGGACTAGCGGGGGTTCCTAGCACAGATACGCAGTATTTT
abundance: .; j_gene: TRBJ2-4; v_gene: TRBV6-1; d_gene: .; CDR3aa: CASSALGTPQAKNIQYF; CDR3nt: TGTGCCAGCAGTGCCCTCGGGACACCTCAAGCCAAAAACATTCAGTACTTC
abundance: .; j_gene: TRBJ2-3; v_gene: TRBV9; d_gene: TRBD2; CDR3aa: CASTPGGDTDTQYF; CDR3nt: TGTGCCAGCACCCCGGGGGGGGACACAGATACGCAGTATTTT
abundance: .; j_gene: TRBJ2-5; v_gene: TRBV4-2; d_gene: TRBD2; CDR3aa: CASSQVILAGDPQETQYF; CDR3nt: TGTGCCAGCAGCCAAGTGATACTAGCGGGGGACCCGCAAGAGACCCAGTACTTC
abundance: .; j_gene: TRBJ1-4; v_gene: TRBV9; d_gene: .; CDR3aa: CASSARGGQNRLEKLFF; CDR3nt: TGTGCCAGCAGCGCTAGAGGCGGACAGAACCGACTTGAAAAACTGTTTTTT
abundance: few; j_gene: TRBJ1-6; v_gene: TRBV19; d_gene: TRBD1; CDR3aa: CASRIGTGISPLHF; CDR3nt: TGTGCCAGTCGAATCGGGACAGGGATTTCACCCCTCCACTTT
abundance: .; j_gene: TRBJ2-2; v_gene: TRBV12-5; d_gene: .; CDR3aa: CASGLVLQKEGTGELFF; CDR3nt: TGTGCTAGTGGTTTGGTACTTCAGAAGGAGGGCACCGGGGAGCTGTTTTTT
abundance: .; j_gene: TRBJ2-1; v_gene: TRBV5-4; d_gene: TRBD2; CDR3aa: CASSYRLAGLDNEQFF; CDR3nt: TGTGCCAGCAGCTATAGACTAGCCGGGTTGGACAATGAGCAGTTCTTC
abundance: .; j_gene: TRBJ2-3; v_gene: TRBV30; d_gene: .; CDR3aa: CAWMKGVADTQYF; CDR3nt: TGTGCCTGGATGAAAGGGGTGGCAGATACGCAGTATTTT
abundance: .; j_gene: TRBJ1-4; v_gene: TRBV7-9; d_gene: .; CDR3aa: CASSTRATNEKLFF; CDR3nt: TGTGCCAGCAGCACCAGGGCGACTAATGAAAAACTGTTTTTT
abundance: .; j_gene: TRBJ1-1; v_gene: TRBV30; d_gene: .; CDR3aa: CAWNQIGTLAEAFF; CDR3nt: TGTGCCTGGAATCAAATCGGGACTTTAGCTGAAGCTTTCTTT
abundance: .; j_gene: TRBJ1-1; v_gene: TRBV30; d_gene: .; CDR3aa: CASNIPGLYTEAFF; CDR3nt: TGTGCCTCCAATATACCGGGACTTTACACTGAAGCTTTCTTT
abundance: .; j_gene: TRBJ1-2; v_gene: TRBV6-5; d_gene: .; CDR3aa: CASIGGGLLYGYTF; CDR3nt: TGTGCCAGCATCGGTGGGGGATTACTCTATGGCTACACCTTC
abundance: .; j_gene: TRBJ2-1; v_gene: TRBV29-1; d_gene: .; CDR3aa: CSVEQRQTDSYNEQFF; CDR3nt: TGCAGCGTTGAACAGCGACAGACTGACTCCTACAATGAGCAGTTCTTC